The 32 T cell receptor beta chains reported below all come from one sample, sequenced in a study of Graves' ophthalmopathy and Graves' hyperthyroidism. Amplified TCR beta CDR3 regions were obtained using RNA transcripts as template. Amplification began with first-round RT-PCR using HTBI primers, then second-round multiplex PCR was performed. One entry per CDR3 protein results from TCRdb running MiXCR on the multiplex PCR reads. The profile shows hundreds of thousands of distinct CDR3 sequences, around a fifth of them singletons. Sequencing was performed on peripheral blood. The origin of the receptors is a woman aged 18-29 years with stable Graves' hyperthyroidism. Some clones in this sample may be carry-over from other donors' samples.

The table lists this clonotype with many counts. This rearrangement joins TRBV12-3 or TRBV12-4 to TRBJ1-5; TRBD1 aligns across 12 bases. The CDR3 consists of 16 residues. The V segment lost 6 bases and the J segment 7 bases; nucleotides outside the gene matches: 10. The CDR3 sequence: CASSPPGQGASQPQHF. The CDR3 region has the DNA TGTGCCAGCAGCCCTCCGGGACAGGGGGCTTCACAGCCCCAGCATTTT.

This clonotype was counted between two and nine times. The chain combines TRBV9 with TRBJ2-7; 8 bases line up with TRBD2. The CDR3 extends over 15 amino acids. Germline assignment: CDR1 SGDLS and CDR2 YYNGEE. Trimming took 4 bases from V and 1 from J; bases not matched to a gene: 7. DNA of the CDR3: TGTGCCAGCAGCCCTTCGACTAGCGAGTCCTACGAGCAGTACTTC. This sequence encodes CASSPSTSESYEQYF. The complete variable domain, with remaining parts taken from reference TRBV9 and TRBJ2-7, reads DSGVTQTPKHLITATGQRVTLRCSPRSGDLSVYWYQQSLDQGLQFLIQYYNGEERAKGNILERFSAQQFPDLHSELNLSSLELGDSALYFCASSPSTSESYEQYFGPGTRLTVT.

This clonotype was seen a few times. The gene calls are TRBV6-4 and TRBJ2-5; the D call may be TRBD1 or TRBD2 (5 bases each). The CDR3 runs to 15 residues. The germline V gene encodes CDR1 MRHNA and CDR2 SNTAGT. Trimming took off 6 bases at V and 7 bases at J, with 21 bases between the two ends. The CDR3 loop reads CASRHTDQGEGTQYF. CDR3 nucleotide sequence: TGTGCCAGCAGGCATACCGATCAGGGTGAGGGGACCCAGTACTTC.

The rearrangement uses TRBV6-1 and TRBJ1-1, with a possible D match to TRBD1 (6 bases). CDR1 is MNHNS, CDR2 SASEGT, per germline. V dropped 5 bases and J dropped 6 bases, with 13 bases sitting between them. The CDR3 has 13 residues. The CDR3 coding sequence is TGTGCCAGCAGTAATGACAGGCTGTCTGAAGCTTTCTTT. The encoded protein is CASSNDRLSEAFF.

A few counts support this clonotype. The chain employs TRBV11-1 and TRBJ1-6; tentatively, D is TRBD1 (5 bases). This CDR3 is 16 amino acids long. The germline V and J ends were trimmed by 2 bases and 6 bases, with 14 bases remaining between them. The V gene's germline CDR1 is SGHAT and CDR2 FQDESV (reference sequence). CDR3 DNA sequence: TGTGCCAGCAGCTTACAGGGATCAGTCTCTAATTCACCCCTCCACTTT. Protein product: CASSLQGSVSNSPLHF.

This clonotype has ten or more counts. This chain connects TRBV11-2 to TRBJ1-5; D is undetermined. CDR1 and CDR2 (germline): SGHAT, FQNNGV. The CDR3 loop spans 13 amino acids. The V and J ends lost 3 bases and 3 bases respectively, with 6 bases between them. CDR3 DNA sequence: TGTGCCAGCAGCTTTGGGCACAATCAGCCCCAGCATTTT. As protein: CASSFGHNQPQHF.

The chain combines TRBV11-2 with TRBJ2-7; 9 bases fit TRBD1. CDR3 size: 15 residues. V dropped 4 bases and J dropped 5; count of bases not matched to a gene: 9. The germline V gene has CDR1 SGHAT and CDR2 FQNNGV. The CDR3 nucleotides are TGTGCCAGCAGCTCCGGGGGGACAGGGACCCACGAGCAGTACTTC. Its translation is CASSSGGTGTHEQYF.

This clonotype was observed many times. The V gene is TRBV19, the J gene TRBJ1-5; 8 bases align to TRBD1. Trimming removed 3 bases from V and 3 bases from J; junction bases left unmatched: 4. The CDR3 extends over 15 amino acids. Germline lookup yields CDR1 LNHDA and CDR2 SQIVND (reference sequence). The CDR3 is CASSMGQVYNQPQHF. The CDR3, as DNA: TGTGCCAGTAGTATGGGACAGGTCTACAATCAGCCCCAGCATTTT.

In its sample, this clonotype was seen many times. The chain has TRBV2 and TRBJ2-7; a possible D gene is TRBD1 (5 bases). The CDR3 is 15 residues long. Germline V gene lookup returns CDR1 SNHLY and CDR2 FYNNEI. The V end lost 2 bases, the J end lost 0 bases, and 11 bases lay between the germline ends. The CDR3 nucleotides are TGTGCCAGCAGTGAAATTTTAGGGGCCTCCTACGAGCAGTACTTC. Its protein product is CASSEILGASYEQYF. Variable domain in full (rest from reference TRBV2 and TRBJ2-7): EPEVTQTPSHQVTQMGQEVILRCVPISNHLYFYWYRQILGQKVEFLVSFYNNEISEKSEIFDDQFSVERPDGSNFTLKIRSTKLEDSAMYFCASSEILGASYEQYFGPGTRLTVT.

This clonotype was seen repeatedly, ten times or more. A read error may explain this, as a much larger clone is one base away. The V and J genes are TRBV6-1 and TRBJ1-1, with a possible D match to TRBD1 (6 bases). Per the germline V gene, CDR1 is MNHNS and CDR2 is SASEGT. The CDR3 contains 13 residues. As DNA, the CDR3 is TGTGCCAGTAAACTTACAGGGTCGGCTGAAGCTTGCTTT. This codes for CASKLTGSAEACF.

At least ten counts were recorded for this clonotype. The V call is TRBV4-1, the J call TRBJ2-5; a possible D gene is TRBD1 (6 bases). The germline V gene encodes CDR1 MGHRA and CDR2 YSYEKL. V dropped 0 bases and J dropped 2 bases, with 10 bases sitting between them. The length of the CDR3 is 15 residues. The CDR3 reads CASSQEGAKQETQYF. The CDR3 DNA reads as TGCGCCAGCAGCCAAGAGGGGGCAAAGCAAGAGACCCAGTACTTC.

The table lists this clonotype with many counts. The CDR3, as DNA: TGTGCCAGCAGCTTAGGGGGGGGGACGGAGTACGAGCAGTACTTC. It yields the protein CASSLGGGTEYEQYF. The rearrangement links TRBV7-6 to TRBJ2-7; the match to TRBD2 covers 7 bases. J was trimmed by 4 bases and V by 1 base; bases with no gene match: 7. The germline V gene has CDR1 SGHVS and CDR2 FNYEAQ. The CDR3 is 15 residues long.

The table lists this clonotype with many counts. The V gene is TRBV5-1, the J gene TRBJ1-6; 9 bases line up with TRBD1. Germline CDR1 and CDR2: SGHRS and YFSETQ. V shed 4 bases, J shed 7 bases, and the junction held 9 bases outside the gene matches. The CDR3 is made up of 16 amino acids. The chain's CDR3 is CASSAWTGELNSPLHF. As DNA, the CDR3 is TGCGCCAGCAGCGCTTGGACAGGGGAGTTAAATTCACCCCTCCACTTT.

This clonotype was recorded once. CDR3 DNA sequence: TGTGCCATCAGCGGGGCGTCCTCCTACGAGCAGTACTTC. This codes for CAISGASSYEQYF. V is TRBV10-3 and J is TRBJ2-7; D assignment may be TRBD1 or TRBD2 (5 bases each). Trimming stripped 6 bases from V and 0 bases from J, with 9 bases between. Germline V CDR1 and CDR2: ENHRY, SYGVKD. The CDR3 contains 13 residues.

The chain employs TRBV19 and TRBJ1-5, with D perhaps matching TRBD1 (5 bases). In germline, CDR1 is LNHDA, CDR2 SQIVND (reference sequence). Between the trimmed V and J ends, which lost 4 bases and 4 bases, there was a span of 11 bases. The CDR3 is 14 residues long. The CDR3 sequence: CASSTQGLNQPQHF. CDR3 nucleotides: TGTGCCAGTAGTACCCAGGGACTGAATCAGCCCCAGCATTTT.

In this sample, this clonotype turned up many times. The J gene is TRBJ2-5, the V gene TRBV12-5; possible D gene TRBD1, 5 bases. Germline values: CDR1 LGHNT, CDR2 FRNRAP. V lost 8 bases to trimming and J lost 5 bases, with 15 bases between them. There are 13 residues in the CDR3. The CDR3 loop is CASWSGCKETQYF. DNA for the CDR3: TGTGCTAGTTGGTCAGGGTGCAAGGAGACCCAGTACTTC.

This clonotype was detected ten times or more. The chain links TRBV6-1 to TRBJ1-5; D call uncertain. Germline lookup yields CDR1 MNHNS and CDR2 SASEGT. CDR3 size: 12 residues. The V gene lost 6 bases and the J gene lost 5 bases, with 8 bases spanning the gap. CDR3 sequence reads: CASRTSDQPQHF. The CDR3 nucleotides are TGTGCCAGCAGAACCTCAGATCAGCCCCAGCATTTT.

This clonotype occurred many times. This chain joins TRBV10-3 and TRBJ1-2, with D possibly matching TRBD1 (6 bases). Germline V gene data show CDR1 as ENHRY and CDR2 as SYGVKD. Trimming removed 1 base at V and 2 bases at J, with 14 bases between. The CDR3 sequence is 16 residues long. The CDR3 protein is CAISEFREGVNYGYTF. The CDR3 DNA reads as TGTGCCATCAGTGAGTTTCGAGAGGGGGTGAACTATGGCTACACCTTC.

The gene calls are TRBV6-5 and TRBJ2-1; 7 positions agree with TRBD2. V lost 0 bases and J lost 4; bases outside the gene matches: 9. This CDR3 is 17 amino acids long. Germline V gene lookup returns CDR1 MNHEY and CDR2 SVGAGI. The DNA for the CDR3 is TGTGCCAGCAGTTACTCCCCCAAGGGAGGGAAGTACAATGAGCAGTTCTTC. It yields the protein CASSYSPKGGKYNEQFF.

This clonotype was recorded at least ten times. DNA of the CDR3: TGTGCCAGCAGTTTGACCAGCGGACTCTACGAGCAGTACTTC. Its protein is CASSLTSGLYEQYF. The rearrangement uses TRBV6-5 and TRBJ2-7, with TRBD2 as a possible D gene (5 bases). V was trimmed by 4 bases and J by 3 bases, leaving 13 bases between them. The CDR3 sequence is 14 residues long. Germline CDR1 and CDR2: MNHEY and SVGAGI.

The V gene is TRBV12-5, the J gene TRBJ1-5; possibly TRBD1 for D (5 bases). V lost 2 bases, J lost 3 bases, and 8 bases lay in between. CDR1 is LGHNT and CDR2 is FRNRAP in the germline V gene. This CDR3 is 14 amino acids long. The CDR3 DNA is TGTGCTAGTGGTTTGTGGGGCCCCAATCAGCCCCAGCATTTT. Residues: CASGLWGPNQPQHF.

This chain connects TRBV28 to TRBJ1-2, with a weak D call TRBD1 (6 bases). Trimming removed 4 bases at V and 5 bases at J, with 14 bases between. The CDR3 is made up of 14 amino acids. The germline V gene has CDR1 MDHEN and CDR2 SYDVKM. CDR3 sequence reads: CASSYRGHLYGYTF. CDR3 nucleotides: TGTGCCAGCAGTTACCGGGGACATCTATATGGCTACACCTTC.

This sequence joins TRBV5-6 and TRBJ1-2; D is unresolved. V was cut by 4 bases and J by 2 bases, with 12 bases left in between. Germline assignment: CDR1 SGHDT and CDR2 YYEEEE. The CDR3 has 14 residues. The DNA of the CDR3 is TGTGCCAGCAGCCGACAATTGGGGAACTATGGCTACACCTTC. Translating it yields CASSRQLGNYGYTF.

V and J are TRBV5-1 and TRBJ2-2; D unresolved. Germline CDR1 is SGHRS and CDR2 is YFSETQ. Trimming pared 4 bases from V and 1 base from J, leaving 14 bases between. This CDR3 contains 16 residues. This CDR3 reads CASSPGWGGNTGELFF. The DNA of the CDR3 is TGCGCCAGCAGCCCCGGGTGGGGTGGGAACACCGGGGAGCTGTTTTTT.

This clonotype is a singleton in its sample. The chain is built from TRBV6-2 or TRBV6-3 and TRBJ2-7, with D unresolved. The CDR3 covers 13 residues. V was cut by 2 bases and J by 5 bases, with 10 bases left in between. Germline CDR1 MNHEY, CDR2 SVGEGT. In nucleotides, the CDR3 is TGTGCCAGCAGTTACCAACTTTTCCACGAGCAGTACTTC. This encodes CASSYQLFHEQYF.

This clonotype was seen once. The chain links TRBV7-3 to TRBJ2-5, with D tentatively TRBD2 (7 bases). Trimming stripped 6 bases from V and 2 bases from J, with 25 bases between. CDR3 length: 18 residues. Germline V lookup: CDR1 SGHTA, CDR2 FQGTGA. The chain's CDR3 is CASSLRGGGSGKQETQYF. CDR3 nucleotides: TGTGCCAGCAGTTTACGAGGGGGGGGGAGCGGCAAACAAGAGACCCAGTACTTC.

The table lists this clonotype with a few counts. The V call is TRBV6-1, the J call TRBJ1-5; D is undetermined. The CDR3 runs to 14 residues. Germline-derived CDR1 and CDR2 are MNHNS and SASEGT. V was clipped by 6 bases and J by 0 bases, with 9 bases between them. CDR3 in amino acids: CASSGIYSNQPQHF. The CDR3 nucleotides are TGTGCCAGCAGCGGCATCTATAGCAATCAGCCCCAGCATTTT.

This chain links TRBV5-1 with TRBJ1-2; possibly TRBD1 for D (6 bases). V was trimmed by 0 bases and J by 4 bases, leaving 13 bases between them. Germline V lookup: CDR1 SGHRS, CDR2 YFSETQ. This CDR3 contains 15 residues. The CDR3 DNA sequence: TGCGCCAGCAGCTTGGGCCAGGGGCCAAGCTATGGCTACACCTTC. Encoded protein: CASSLGQGPSYGYTF.

This clonotype was counted ten times or more. The V and J genes are TRBV6-2 or TRBV6-3 and TRBJ1-2, with D uncertain. The CDR3 has 14 residues. Trimming pared 0 bases from V and 5 bases from J, leaving 10 bases between. Germline CDR1 is MNHEY and CDR2 is SVGEGT. CDR3 DNA sequence: TGTGCCAGCAGTTACTCTACAGTCCCTTATGGCTACACCTTC. Translation gives CASSYSTVPYGYTF.

This clonotype was detected once. The CDR3 DNA follows: TGTGCCAGCAGTTTATCGGGACTAGGATCGACCCAGTACTTC. Translated, it gives CASSLSGLGSTQYF. The J gene is TRBJ2-5, the V gene TRBV27; TRBD2 matches at 8 bases. J lost 7 bases, V lost 0 bases, and 4 bases had no gene match. This CDR3 is built from 14 residues. In germline, CDR1 is MNHEY, CDR2 SMNVEV (reference sequence).

This clonotype was found a few times. The chain joins TRBV7-9 to TRBJ2-5; either TRBD1 or TRBD2 may supply D (5 bases each). Germline-derived CDR1 and CDR2 are SEHNR and FQNEAQ (reference sequence). This CDR3 is built from 14 residues. Trimming pared 3 bases from V and 4 bases from J, leaving 12 bases between. CDR3 amino acids: CASSFWGLRETQYF. The CDR3 DNA sequence: TGTGCCAGCAGCTTCTGGGGGTTGAGAGAGACCCAGTACTTC.

This clonotype was observed at least ten times. The rearrangement links TRBV20-1 to TRBJ2-7; TRBD1 matches 9 bases. The CDR3 is 12 residues long. Unmatched junction bases numbered 6, after V lost 7 bases and J lost 5 bases. Germline CDR1 reads DFQATT; CDR2 reads SNEGSKA (reference sequence). CDR3 amino acids: CSVPGQGDEQYF. The CDR3 nucleotides read TGCAGTGTTCCGGGACAGGGCGACGAGCAGTACTTC.